Shown below are 23 T cell receptor beta chains from a single sample sequenced in a study of T cells of healthy individuals. TCRdb redid the calling of the 5' RACE reads with MiXCR, one entry per CDR3 protein. This sample has roughly 87,000 distinct CDR3 sequences; around 17% occur once, and the top ten carry roughly 6.2%. All receptors derive from a human donor in good health.

This clonotype was seen repeatedly, ten times or more. V gene TRBV4-2 combines with J gene TRBJ1-1, with D tentatively TRBD1 (5 bases). The CDR3 is 15 amino acids. The V and J ends lost 1 base and 3 bases respectively, with 12 bases between them. The germline CDR1 and CDR2 sequences are LGHNA and YNFKEQ. The CDR3 here is CASSQVSRAHTEAFF. The CDR3 region has the DNA TGTGCCAGCAGCCAAGTTAGCAGGGCGCACACTGAAGCTTTCTTT.

This rearrangement joins TRBV10-3 to TRBJ2-5, with 9 bases aligning to TRBD2. The CDR3 covers 15 residues. The germline CDR1 and CDR2 sequences are ENHRY and SYGVKD. The V segment lost 3 bases and the J segment 4 bases; nucleotides outside the gene matches: 6. The chain's CDR3 is CAISDWRGGGETQYF. In nucleotides, the CDR3 is TGTGCCATCAGTGATTGGCGGGGGGGCGGAGAGACCCAGTACTTC.

Ten or more counts support this clonotype. The CDR3 is CASSISGGVNSPLHF. CDR3 sequence (DNA): TGTGCCAGTAGTATCTCAGGGGGTGTAAATTCACCCCTCCACTTT. This chain connects TRBV19 to TRBJ1-6, with 7 bases identical to TRBD1. V gave up 3 bases and J gave up 7 bases; unmatched junction bases: 6. Germline CDR1 and CDR2: LNHDA and SQIVND (reference sequence). This CDR3 is built from 15 residues.

This clonotype has only a few counts. The junction departs from germline at one end; a sequencing error may be responsible. The V gene is TRBV13, the J gene TRBJ1-2; 9 bases fit TRBD1. The CDR3 spans 14 residues. CDR1 PRHDT and CDR2 FYEKMQ come from the germline V gene (reference sequence). In DNA, the CDR3 is TGTGCCAGCAGCCGAGGGGGACAGGGTAATGGCTACAACTTC. Protein sequence: CASSRGGQGNGYNF.

In this sample, this clonotype turned up many times. This rearrangement joins TRBV7-9 to TRBJ1-2; perhaps TRBD1 as D (6 bases). This CDR3 contains 16 residues. The germline gives CDR1 SEHNR, CDR2 FQNEAQ (reference sequence). Trimming removed 2 bases at V and 6 bases at J, with 19 bases between. CDR3 in amino acids: CASSLPTGLGGDGYTF. The CDR3, as DNA: TGTGCCAGCAGCTTACCCACAGGGTTAGGAGGGGATGGCTACACCTTC.

This rearrangement joins TRBV3-1 to TRBJ2-7, with no clear D. In germline, CDR1 is LGHDT, CDR2 YNNKEL (reference sequence). Trimming shortened V by 4 bases and J by 3 bases, and 10 bases separated the two germline ends. This CDR3 has 13 amino acids. The CDR3 nucleotides read TGTGCCAGCAGCCCCGAAGGGCTCTACGAGCAGTACTTC. This sequence encodes CASSPEGLYEQYF.

This clonotype was observed at least ten times. This chain uses TRBV29-1 with TRBJ1-3; no firm D call. This CDR3 has 13 amino acids. V was clipped by 3 bases and J by 2 bases, with 8 bases between them. The germline gives CDR1 SQVTM, CDR2 ANQGSEA. CDR3 sequence: CSVEGSPGNTIYF. The CDR3 DNA reads as TGCAGCGTTGAGGGCAGCCCTGGAAACACCATATATTTT.

V usage is TRBV5-1 and J usage is TRBJ2-1; 8 bases fit TRBD2. V dropped 5 bases and J dropped 4; count of bases not matched to a gene: 11. The length of the CDR3 is 16 residues. Germline CDR1 SGHRS, CDR2 YFSETQ. CDR3 nucleotides: TGCGCCAGCAGTCCGTCGGGGGGGGGCCGGTACAATGAGCAGTTCTTC. It specifies CASSPSGGGRYNEQFF.

V is TRBV19 and J is TRBJ2-1, with 10 bases matching TRBD2. Trimming removed 6 bases from V and 5 bases from J; junction bases left unmatched: 4. CDR3 length: 14 amino acids. Germline loops: CDR1 LNHDA, CDR2 SQIVND (reference sequence). The chain's CDR3 is CASSPGLANNEQFF. The CDR3 DNA sequence: TGTGCCAGTAGCCCGGGACTAGCGAACAATGAGCAGTTCTTC.

This clonotype was recorded at least ten times. The V and J genes are TRBV28 and TRBJ2-7; D remains unclear. Germline V gene lookup returns CDR1 MDHEN and CDR2 SYDVKM. The ends were cut back, 9 bases at V and 4 bases at J, with 7 bases in the middle. This CDR3 spans 10 amino acids. CDR3 DNA: TGTGCCAGTGGGGTTTACGAGCAGTACTTC. This sequence encodes CASGVYEQYF.

This clonotype was seen a handful of times. The chain has TRBV5-1 and TRBJ1-6, with unresolved D. V lost 6 bases to trimming and J lost 13 bases, with 17 bases between them. The CDR3 consists of 13 residues. Germline V gene sequence: CDR1 SGHRS, CDR2 YFSETQ. CDR3: CASNYDGHFPLHF. The CDR3 coding sequence is TGCGCCAGCAACTACGACGGGCACTTCCCCCTCCACTTT. The full variable domain, completed using reference TRBV5-1 and TRBJ1-6, is KAGVTQTPRYLIKTRGQQVTLSCSPISGHRSVSWYQQTPGQGLQFLFEYFSETQRNKGNFPGRFSGRQFSNSRSEMNVSTLELGDSALYLCASNYDGHFPLHFGNGTRLTVT.

This chain joins TRBV2 and TRBJ2-1; TRBD2 aligns across 10 bases. V lost 8 bases to trimming and J lost 9 bases; unmatched junction nucleotides: 10. CDR1 is SNHLY, CDR2 FYNNEI, per germline. The length of the CDR3 is 14 residues. The CDR3 here is CASGPSGSQGEQFF. The CDR3 DNA reads TGTGCCAGCGGGCCTAGCGGGAGTCAGGGTGAGCAGTTCTTC.

Points on this clonotype: At one end, the junction sequence differs from germline, possibly due to a read error. V usage is TRBV7-9 and J usage is TRBJ2-7; a possible D gene is TRBD1 (6 bases). This CDR3 has 19 amino acids. CDR1 is SEHNR, CDR2 FQNEAQ, per germline (reference sequence). This CDR3 is CASSLAPWVTGLSSNEQYF. For the CDR3, the DNA is TGTGCCAGCAGCTTAGCTCCCTGGGTTACAGGGTTAAGCTCCAACGAGCAGTACTTC.

J is TRBJ2-7 and V is TRBV11-2; 7 positions match TRBD1. V trimming: 5 bases; J trimming: 7 bases; junction bases outside the gene matches: 11. This CDR3 is 14 amino acids long. The germline CDR1 and CDR2 sequences are SGHAT and FQNNGV. The CDR3 is CASSGPGQLWEQYF. The CDR3 region has the DNA TGTGCCAGCAGCGGACCGGGACAGCTCTGGGAGCAGTACTTC. Based on the CDR3 plus reference TRBV11-2 and TRBJ2-7, the full variable domain is EAGVAQSPRYKIIEKRQSVAFWCNPISGHATLYWYQQILGQGPKLLIQFQNNGVVDDSQLPKDRFSAERLKGVDSTLKIQPAKLEDSAVYLCASSGPGQLWEQYFGPGTRLTVT.

The chain couples TRBV4-3 to TRBJ1-5; 7 bases fit TRBD1. J lost 2 bases, V lost 10 bases, and 17 bases had no gene match. This CDR3 spans 17 amino acids. Germline CDR1 LGHNA, CDR2 YSLEER. The CDR3 spells CATLTGARYGGNQPQHF. As DNA, the CDR3 is TGCGCCACCCTAACAGGGGCGAGGTATGGGGGCAATCAGCCCCAGCATTTT.

This clonotype was seen a handful of times. One end of the junction fails to match germline, which may point to a read error. The chain has TRBV20-1 and TRBJ1-2; possible D gene TRBD1, 5 bases. The CDR3 consists of 16 residues. Per germline, CDR1 DFQATT and CDR2 SNEGSKA (reference sequence). The CDR3 sequence: CSARDNSGTKGYGYTF. CDR3 DNA sequence: TGCAGTGCAAGAGACAATTCCGGGACCAAGGGGTATGGCTACACCTTC.

A few counts support this clonotype. This rearrangement joins TRBV5-1 to TRBJ2-1; TRBD2 might be the D (6 bases). The germline V and J ends were trimmed by 3 bases and 5 bases, with 12 bases remaining between them. The CDR3 runs to 14 residues. The V gene's germline CDR1 is SGHRS and CDR2 YFSETQ. CDR3 in amino acids: CASSSPRGNNEQFF. DNA of the CDR3: TGCGCCAGCAGCTCCCCCCGGGGGAACAATGAGCAGTTCTTC.

This chain's CDR3 is CASSLRVAGESEQFF. The CDR3 DNA is TGCGCCAGCAGCTTGCGGGTAGCGGGAGAGAGTGAGCAGTTCTTC. V usage is TRBV5-1 and J usage is TRBJ2-1, with TRBD2 matching 9 bases. V trimming: 1 base; J trimming: 9 bases; junction bases outside the gene matches: 8. Germline values: CDR1 SGHRS, CDR2 YFSETQ. The length of the CDR3 is 15 residues.

V gene TRBV27 combines with J gene TRBJ1-2; 12 bases map to TRBD1. V was pared by 4 bases and J by 3 bases, with 9 bases of the junction left unmatched. CDR1 is MNHEY and CDR2 is SMNVEV in the germline V gene (reference sequence). The CDR3 loop spans 17 amino acids. CDR3 sequence reads: CASSSGTGGLFDYGYTF. The CDR3 nucleotides are TGTGCCAGCAGTTCCGGGACAGGGGGCCTCTTTGACTATGGCTACACCTTC.

The chain has TRBV2 and TRBJ1-2, with D uncertain. Germline lookup yields CDR1 SNHLY and CDR2 FYNNEI. The V end was cut by 8 bases, the J end by 3 bases, with 10 bases between. This CDR3 has 12 residues. CDR3 protein: CASGDKHYGYTF. CDR3 DNA: TGTGCCAGCGGCGACAAGCACTATGGCTACACCTTC.

A note on this clonotype: A much larger clone is a single base away; this may be a read error. The chain combines TRBV3-1 with TRBJ2-5; TRBD2 aligns across 8 bases. Germline lookup yields CDR1 LGHDT and CDR2 YNNKEL (reference sequence). The CDR3 spans 13 residues. The CDR3 region is CTSSTLAEETQYF. The DNA of the CDR3 is TGTACCAGCAGTACACTAGCGGAAGAGACCCAGTACTTC.

This clonotype was counted ten times or more. This chain uses TRBV6-4 with TRBJ2-1; 8 bases line up with TRBD1. The CDR3 loop spans 14 amino acids. The V and J ends lost 3 bases and 7 bases, in that order; junction bases with no gene match: 5. CDR1 MRHNA and CDR2 SNTAGT come from the germline V gene. The CDR3, as DNA: TGTGCCAGCAGTGAGACAGGGGAAGTAAATGAGCAGTTCTTC. Its protein product is CASSETGEVNEQFF.

The chain is built from TRBV5-1 and TRBJ1-6, with D hard to call. V lost 4 bases to trimming and J lost 10 bases, with 15 bases between them. The CDR3 length is 14 residues. The germline gives CDR1 SGHRS, CDR2 YFSETQ. The CDR3 bases are TGCGCCAGCAGCCAGGACGGACTAGGGTCACCCCTCCACTTT. Translating gives CASSQDGLGSPLHF.